The 31 T cell receptor beta chains listed next were all sequenced from one sample in a study of cytomegalovirus exposure and HLA in healthy donors. PCR employed 60 Vbeta and 13 Jbeta primers. Profiled with immunoSEQ multiplex PCR; TCRdb holds only in-frame clones, not every one. The sample lists approximately 200,000 clones, around 79% occurring once. The sequencing input was PBMCs. All receptors derive from a young woman in good health and CMV-seropositive.

The chain has TRBV4-2 and TRBJ2-1; 10 nucleotides align to TRBD1. V was pared by 1 base and J by 4 bases, with 4 bases of the junction left unmatched. The germline gives CDR1 LGHNA, CDR2 YNFKEQ. The CDR3 has 16 residues. The CDR3 region has the DNA TGTGCCAGCAGCCAAGGGGACAGGGGTCGTTACAATGAGCAGTTCTTC. Residues: CASSQGDRGRYNEQFF.

V usage is TRBV5-6 and J usage is TRBJ1-4; 9 bases agree with TRBD1. Germline V lookup: CDR1 SGHDT, CDR2 YYEEEE. V shed 1 base, J shed 2 bases, and the junction held 6 bases outside the gene matches. The CDR3 totals 17 residues. Written as DNA, the CDR3 is TGTGCCAGCAGCTTGTTGGGACAGGGCTTCACTAATGAAAAACTGTTTTTT. Protein: CASSLLGQGFTNEKLFF.

This chain links TRBV4-1 with TRBJ2-1; 11 positions match TRBD2. Trimming removed 1 base from V and 8 bases from J; junction bases left unmatched: 13. This CDR3 is 18 amino acids long. Germline-derived CDR1 and CDR2 are MGHRA and YSYEKL. This CDR3 reads CASSQVMGTSGSGDEQFF. CDR3 in DNA: TGCGCCAGCAGCCAAGTTATGGGGACTAGCGGAAGTGGGGATGAGCAGTTCTTC.

The V and J genes are TRBV2 and TRBJ2-5; 9 bases agree with TRBD2. The CDR3 spans 17 residues. Trimming removed 0 bases from V and 2 bases from J; junction bases left unmatched: 7. Germline V CDR1 and CDR2: SNHLY, FYNNEI. The CDR3 DNA follows: TGTGCCAGCAGTGAAGCGCAGAGCGGGGGGCTACAAGAGACCCAGTACTTC. Translating gives CASSEAQSGGLQETQYF.

This chain joins TRBV6-1 and TRBJ1-1; the D is unclear. CDR1 MNHNS and CDR2 SASEGT come from the germline V gene. The CDR3 totals 12 residues. With 3 bases removed from V and 5 bases from J, the gap between germline ends came to 7 bases. DNA of the CDR3: TGTGCCAGCAGTGAGGGGAGGACTGAAGCTTTCTTT. It is translated as CASSEGRTEAFF.

This chain connects TRBV19 to TRBJ1-2; 9 nucleotides match TRBD1. The CDR3 consists of 14 residues. Per the germline V gene, CDR1 is LNHDA and CDR2 is SQIVND (reference sequence). V was clipped by 3 bases and J by 4 bases; unmatched bases: 3. CDR3 DNA: TGTGCCAGTAGTATCGCGACAGGGGGCTATGGCTACACCTTC. This sequence encodes CASSIATGGYGYTF.

The CDR3 DNA sequence: TGTGCCAGCTCGTCGGGGGTGAGCAATCAGCCCCAGCATTTT. This gives the protein CASSSGVSNQPQHF. The J gene is TRBJ1-5, the V gene TRBV18, with D possibly matching TRBD1 (5 bases). Germline values: CDR1 KGHSH, CDR2 LQKENI. The CDR3 has 14 amino acids. V lost 6 bases, J lost 1 base, and 10 bases lay in between.

J is TRBJ1-5 and V is TRBV2; D unclear. In germline, CDR1 is SNHLY, CDR2 FYNNEI. CDR3 length equals 14 residues. V gave up 8 bases and J gave up 6 bases, with 17 bases separating them. The CDR3 DNA reads as TGTGCCAGCTGGGGAGGGATGAGAAGTCAGCCCCAGCATTTT. Encoded protein: CASWGGMRSQPQHF.

The chain carries TRBV9 and TRBJ2-3; TRBD2 aligns across 10 bases. V was pared by 3 bases and J by 1 base, with 5 bases of the junction left unmatched. This CDR3 is built from 16 residues. Looked up from germline, CDR1 is SGDLS and CDR2 is YYNGEE. The chain's CDR3 is CASSGLAGGRTDTQYF. The CDR3 region has the DNA TGTGCCAGCAGCGGATTAGCGGGGGGCCGCACAGATACGCAGTATTTT.

This chain connects TRBV5-4 to TRBJ1-5; the D is unclear. CDR3 length: 12 residues. Germline loops: CDR1 SGHNT, CDR2 YYREEE (reference sequence). V was pared by 4 bases and J by 3 bases, with 5 bases between. The CDR3, as DNA: TGTGCCAGCAGCATTAACAATCAGCCCCAGCATTTT. This translates into CASSINNQPQHF.

CDR3 region: CASSDTPTVGFQETQYF. The CDR3 DNA sequence: TGTGCCAGCAGTGATACACCAACGGTGGGCTTTCAAGAGACCCAGTACTTC. This sequence joins TRBV2 and TRBJ2-5; D remains ambiguous. The CDR3 is 17 amino acids. Germline V gene lookup returns CDR1 SNHLY and CDR2 FYNNEI. The ends were cut back, 3 bases at V and 2 bases at J, with 19 bases in the middle.

The CDR3 bases are TGCGCCAGCAGCTCTGAGACAGGCTCAACTAATGGCTACACCTTC. Translated: CASSSETGSTNGYTF. The rearrangement uses TRBV5-1 and TRBJ1-2; the D gene is possibly TRBD1 (6 bases). Trimming took off 3 bases at V and 6 bases at J, with 18 bases between the two ends. Germline-derived CDR1 and CDR2 are SGHRS and YFSETQ. The CDR3 spans 15 residues.

The chain is built from TRBV6-5 and TRBJ2-7; D possibly corresponds to TRBD2 (5 bases). CDR1 is MNHEY, CDR2 SVGAGI, per germline. Trimming took 6 bases from V and 4 from J, leaving 19 bases between them. There are 15 residues in the CDR3. This chain's CDR3 is CASSRPGFTGYEQYF. The CDR3 region has the DNA TGTGCCAGCAGCCGACCCGGTTTCACGGGGTACGAGCAGTACTTC.

The count of this clone is one. V gene TRBV5-1 combines with J gene TRBJ2-3; unclear D gene. The germline V gene has CDR1 SGHRS and CDR2 YFSETQ. The CDR3 covers 15 residues. V shed 0 bases and J shed 1 base, with 9 bases lying between them. The CDR3 DNA sequence: TGCGCCAGCAGCTTGGCACTGTCGGGCACAGATACGCAGTATTTT. Translating gives CASSLALSGTDTQYF.

The chain links TRBV6-1 to TRBJ1-5, with 7 nucleotides matching TRBD1. Germline CDR1 is MNHNS and CDR2 is SASEGT. The ends lost 6 bases at V and 3 bases at J; junction bases unmatched: 8. The CDR3 extends over 15 amino acids. The chain's CDR3 is CASSPGQRPNQPQHF. CDR3 coding DNA: TGTGCCAGCAGCCCGGGACAGCGACCCAATCAGCCCCAGCATTTT.

V and J are TRBV6-6 and TRBJ2-7; D might be TRBD2 (6 bases). CDR1 MNHNY and CDR2 SVGAGI come from the germline V gene (reference sequence). Trimming took off 2 bases at V and 5 bases at J, with 10 bases between the two ends. This CDR3 has 13 amino acids. CDR3 bases: TGTGCCAGCAGTTACCCGGGACTTCACGAGCAGTACTTC. Translated: CASSYPGLHEQYF.

In nucleotides, the CDR3 is TGTGCCAGCAGCTTGAGCCAATACACTGAAGCTTTCTTT. Translating it yields CASSLSQYTEAFF. The chain couples TRBV7-2 to TRBJ1-1; D unresolved. CDR1 SGHTA and CDR2 FQGNSA come from the germline V gene. V lost 3 bases, J lost 3 bases, and 8 bases lay in between. The CDR3 is 13 residues long. Full variable domain (remainder filled in from reference TRBV7-2 and TRBJ1-1): GAGVSQSPSNKVTEKGKDVELRCDPISGHTALYWYRQSLGQGLEFLIYFQGNSAPDKSGLPSDRFSAERTGGSVSTLTIQRTQQEDSAVYLCASSLSQYTEAFFGQGTRLTVV.

This rearrangement joins TRBV15 to TRBJ2-7; tentatively, D is TRBD1 (6 bases). This CDR3 spans 14 amino acids. Germline-derived CDR1 and CDR2 are LNHNV and YYDKDF (reference sequence). Trimming stripped 0 bases from V and 1 base from J, with 7 bases between. The CDR3 DNA is TGTGCCACCAGCAGAGATCAGGGGTCCTACGAGCAGTACTTC. Encoded protein: CATSRDQGSYEQYF.

As to this clone: Other DNA sequences in the same sample also yield this CDR3. The rearrangement joins TRBV9 to TRBJ2-1; TRBD2 matches at 9 bases. Germline trimming cut 2 bases from V and 6 bases from J; bases unmatched to any gene: 6. Germline loops: CDR1 SGDLS, CDR2 YYNGEE. CDR3 size: 15 residues. CDR3 bases: TGTGCCAGCAGCGTTAGCGGGAGAGGCTCCAATGAGCAGTTCTTC. It encodes CASSVSGRGSNEQFF.

The rearrangement links TRBV11-2 to TRBJ2-1, with D hard to call. Trimming cost V 1 base and J 10 bases, with 11 bases left between them. The CDR3 is made up of 13 amino acids. Germline CDR1 reads SGHAT; CDR2 reads FQNNGV. CDR3 loop: CASSLGPSREQFF. CDR3 DNA: TGTGCCAGCAGCTTAGGACCCTCCAGGGAGCAGTTCTTC.

Only a few counts were recorded for this clone. The gene calls are TRBV5-6 and TRBJ2-5; 14 positions match TRBD2. Trimming at V came to 3 bases and at J to 3 bases, leaving 4 bases not matched to a gene. In germline, CDR1 is SGHDT, CDR2 YYEEEE. This CDR3 spans 16 amino acids. The CDR3 DNA reads as TGTGCCAGCAGCTCCCTGACTAGCGGGGGGGAAGAGACCCAGTACTTC. Its protein product is CASSSLTSGGEETQYF.

This rearrangement joins TRBV11-3 to TRBJ2-3; no reliable D call. Germline values: CDR1 SGHNT, CDR2 YENEEA. V gave up 0 bases and J gave up 4 bases, with 14 bases separating them. The CDR3 sequence is 16 residues long. The CDR3 loop is CASSLDVAGGSDTQYF. The CDR3 nucleotides are TGTGCCAGCAGCTTAGATGTCGCAGGTGGTTCAGATACGCAGTATTTT.

The V call is TRBV9, the J call TRBJ1-1; perhaps TRBD1 as D (5 bases). This CDR3 spans 14 amino acids. From germline, CDR1 is SGDLS and CDR2 YYNGEE. Trimming took 3 bases from V and 1 from J, leaving 10 bases between them. In nucleotides, the CDR3 is TGTGCCAGCAGCGGACCTCAGGGGAACACTGAAGCTTTCTTT. It yields the protein CASSGPQGNTEAFF. Supplemented by reference TRBV9 and TRBJ1-1, the full variable domain reads DSGVTQTPKHLITATGQRVTLRCSPRSGDLSVYWYQQSLDQGLQFLIQYYNGEERAKGNILERFSAQQFPDLHSELNLSSLELGDSALYFCASSGPQGNTEAFFGQGTRLTVV.

The chain recombines TRBV6-1 with TRBJ1-1, with 7 positions matching TRBD1. Germline CDR1 reads MNHNS; CDR2 reads SASEGT. With 4 bases clipped from V and 0 bases from J, the junction kept 2 bases outside the gene matches. The CDR3 is 14 residues long. The CDR3 DNA reads TGTGCCAGCAGTGGGGGACAGATGAACACTGAAGCTTTCTTT. It specifies CASSGGQMNTEAFF.

V is TRBV6-5 and J is TRBJ1-3, with 7 bases identical to TRBD1. With V trimmed by 2 bases and J by 2 bases, 0 bases remained unmatched. CDR3 length: 14 residues. Germline-derived CDR1 and CDR2 are MNHEY and SVGAGI. CDR3 sequence reads: CASSYTGAGNTIYF. The CDR3 region has the DNA TGTGCCAGCAGTTACACAGGGGCTGGAAACACCATATATTTT.

V gene TRBV19 combines with J gene TRBJ2-7; 7 bases map to TRBD1. The trim removed 5 bases at V and 2 bases at J, leaving 3 bases unmatched. Germline V gene lookup returns CDR1 LNHDA and CDR2 SQIVND (reference sequence). The CDR3 is 13 residues long. CDR3 bases: TGTGCCAGTAGTGTGACAGGGCCCTACGAGCAGTACTTC. It encodes CASSVTGPYEQYF.

The chain couples TRBV29-1 to TRBJ2-7, with D perhaps TRBD2 (6 bases). Per the germline V gene, CDR1 is SQVTM and CDR2 is ANQGSEA. V was trimmed by 2 bases and J by 3 bases, leaving 11 bases between them. This CDR3 spans 13 amino acids. In nucleotides, the CDR3 is TGCAGCGTTGAACAGGGAGGACACTACGAGCAGTACTTC. Translation: CSVEQGGHYEQYF.

This rearrangement joins TRBV6-5 to TRBJ2-5, with D possibly being TRBD1 (6 bases). The assigned J gene may be wrong: the sequence end matches TRBJ2-7 better. The CDR3 covers 15 residues. The germline gives CDR1 MNHEY, CDR2 SVGAGI. In nucleotides, the CDR3 is TGTGCCAGCAGTTACGAATACAGGGTGACCTACGAGCAGTACTTC. Translated, it gives CASSYEYRVTYEQYF.

The J gene is TRBJ2-1, the V gene TRBV2; TRBD2 aligns across 7 bases. The junction had 15 bases not matched to a gene; V was cut back by 7 bases and J by 3 bases. CDR1 is SNHLY, CDR2 FYNNEI, per germline. This CDR3 spans 17 amino acids. DNA for the CDR3: TGTGCCAGCAAGGAGGCTAGCGGAACCGACGTCTACAATGAGCAGTTCTTC. Residues: CASKEASGTDVYNEQFF.

The chain is built from TRBV14 and TRBJ2-2; 9 bases align to TRBD2. V shed 2 bases and J 5 bases; nucleotides not matched to a gene: 6. The CDR3 spans 16 residues. Germline V gene sequence: CDR1 SGHDN, CDR2 FVKESK. The DNA for the CDR3 is TGTGCCAGCAGCCAACATAGCGGGAGTCAGACCGGGGAGCTGTTTTTT. Its translation: CASSQHSGSQTGELFF.

V usage is TRBV7-2 and J usage is TRBJ2-4; unclear D gene. There are 11 residues in the CDR3. Looked up from germline, CDR1 is SGHTA and CDR2 is FQGNSA. The ends were cut back, 5 bases at V and 6 bases at J, with 5 bases in the middle. The CDR3 region has the DNA TGTGCCAGCAGCCCCTCAAACATTCAGTACTTC. It specifies CASSPSNIQYF. The variable domain in full, completed from reference TRBV7-2 and TRBJ2-4, reads GAGVSQSPSNKVTEKGKDVELRCDPISGHTALYWYRQSLGQGLEFLIYFQGNSAPDKSGLPSDRFSAERTGGSVSTLTIQRTQQEDSAVYLCASSPSNIQYFGAGTRLSVL.